The clone carrying this TCR beta chain was seen only a few times. The antigen is undetermined. This sample is part of a study of spatial heterogeneity in lung cancer. Study at large: When follow-up PBMC samples existed, they were sequenced (at a median of about two years after resection). Alpha-chain sequences were consistently detected in smaller numbers than beta-chain sequences. General study results and limits: Blood showed ubiquitous tumor TCRs more often at resection than at routine follow-up.

Time point meaning: blood at routine non-recurrence follow-up after resection. Whole RNA from tumor, nontumor lung or frozen PBMC was sequenced unsorted. V was cut by 9 bases and J by 7 bases, with 19 bases left in between. The V gene's germline CDR1 is MGHRA and CDR2 YSYEKL. This CDR3 spans 14 amino acids. All TCR cDNA molecules were individually tagged with a unique molecular identifier. TCRdb fed the 5' RACE reads into MiXCR, producing one record per CDR3 protein. The sample holds around 120,000 distinct CDR3 sequences, more than 10% seen once. This sequence joins TRBV4-1 and TRBJ2-1; possible D gene TRBD2, 7 bases. The receptor was derived from a male donor with early-stage non-small cell lung cancer. The sequencing here drew on PBMCs, taken at follow-up. CDR3 nucleotides: TGCGCCAGTGGCGCGTCGGGGGGCCAGAATGAGCAGTTCTTC. It yields the protein CASGASGGQNEQFF.